This TCR beta chain is drawn from a study of OX40 agonist ivuxolimab in advanced cancers. Method: immunoSEQ multiplex PCR; TCRdb's copy keeps in-frame clones and lacks some. The profile shows tens of thousands of clones, around nine tenths of them singletons. The V gene's germline CDR1 is LNHDA and CDR2 SQIVND (reference sequence). CDR3 size: 14 residues. V was cut by 11 bases and J by 1 base, with 15 bases left in between. The sequence was collected from an adult with an advanced solid tumor such as melanoma, head and neck, liver or kidney cancer. The sequences come from CD4+ or CD8+ T cells sorted from blood, collected in a trial of the OX40 agonist ivuxolimab. The rearrangement links TRBV19 to TRBJ1-5; D is unresolved. In DNA, the CDR3 is TGTGCCGCTTCCAAGGTCGGGAGCAATCAGCCCCAGCATTTT. Its translation is CAASKVGSNQPQHF.